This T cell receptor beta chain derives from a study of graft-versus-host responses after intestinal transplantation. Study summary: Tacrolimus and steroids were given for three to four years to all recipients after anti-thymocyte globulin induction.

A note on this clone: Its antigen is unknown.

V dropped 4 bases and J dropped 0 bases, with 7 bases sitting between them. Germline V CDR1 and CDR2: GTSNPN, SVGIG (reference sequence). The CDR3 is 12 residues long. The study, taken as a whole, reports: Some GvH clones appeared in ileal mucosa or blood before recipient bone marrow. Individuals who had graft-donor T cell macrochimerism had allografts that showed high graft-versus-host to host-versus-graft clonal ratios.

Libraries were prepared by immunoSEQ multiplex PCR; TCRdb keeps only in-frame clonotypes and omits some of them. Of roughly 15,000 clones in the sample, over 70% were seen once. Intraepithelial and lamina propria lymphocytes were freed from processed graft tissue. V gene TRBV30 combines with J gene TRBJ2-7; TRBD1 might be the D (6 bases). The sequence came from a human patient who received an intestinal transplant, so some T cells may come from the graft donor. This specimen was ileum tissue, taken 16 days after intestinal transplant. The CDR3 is CAWTGASYEQYF. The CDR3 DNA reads TGTGCCTGGACAGGGGCCTCCTACGAGCAGTACTTC.